The clone carrying this T cell receptor (beta chain) was recorded once. As yet, its antigen is unknown. These data come from a study of cytomegalovirus exposure and HLA in healthy donors. The study, taken as a whole, reports: The authors confirmed in vitro that three CMV-associated chains were specific for CMV antigens.

PCR involved 60 Vbeta and 13 Jbeta primers. Method: immunoSEQ multiplex PCR; TCRdb's copy keeps in-frame clones and lacks some. There are hundreds of thousands of clones in the sample; less than 85% occur only once, and roughly 0.62% lies in the top ten. Germline CDR1 is SGHVS and CDR2 is FQNEAQ. V was trimmed by 3 bases and J by 3 bases, leaving 12 bases between them. The CDR3 covers 14 residues. V usage is TRBV7-8 and J usage is TRBJ2-7; possibly TRBD1 for D (6 bases). The clonotype was recovered from a man aged 18 to 35 in good health and CMV-seronegative. Sequencing was performed on PBMCs. The DNA of the CDR3 is TGTGCCAGCAGCTTCACAGGGAAGATCTACGAGCAGTACTTC. This encodes CASSFTGKIYEQYF.